This T cell receptor (beta chain) originates from a study of CD8 T cells in Susac syndrome. The CDR3 runs to 15 residues. Trimming pared 2 bases from V and 2 bases from J, leaving 11 bases between. A quantity of about 0.5 to 1 ug RNA underwent reverse transcription using random hexamers. TCRdb reprocessed the immunoSEQ multiplex PCR reads with MiXCR, giving one entry per CDR3 protein. The repertoire holds 300,000 to 350,000 distinct CDR3 sequences, with just over 90% as singletons. The receptor was derived from a human donor with multiple sclerosis. The gene calls are TRBV12-3 or TRBV12-4 and TRBJ2-3; tentatively, D is TRBD2 (5 bases). Sequencing was carried out using CD4+ T cells from PBMCs. CDR3 in DNA: TGTGCCAGCAGTTTAAACGGACTGGTCACAGATACGCAGTATTTT. Its translation: CASSLNGLVTDTQYF.